The 31 T cell receptor beta chains below come from one sample, sequenced in a study of PD-1 blockade in classical Hodgkin lymphoma. The time point denotes: newly diagnosed, previously untreated cHL patient sample. Data came from immunoSEQ multiplex PCR; TCRdb stores just in-frame clones and leaves some out. The data hold about 15,000 clones, with about four fifths observed a single time. Sequencing was performed on peripheral blood mononuclear cells (PBMCs). The receptors shown here come from a human donor with classical Hodgkin lymphoma.

In regard to this clone: At one of its ends the junction is not consistent with the germline gene, which may arise from a read error. This sequence joins TRBV4-1 and TRBJ1-2, with D unclear. CDR1 MGHRA and CDR2 YSYEKL come from the germline V gene. The CDR3 is made up of 12 amino acids. DNA for the CDR3: TGCGCCAGCAGCCAAGATGGGGTAACGGGATTTTTC. Translating it yields CASSQDGVTGFF.

The V gene is TRBV7-6, the J gene TRBJ1-5; weak D call: TRBD1 (6 bases). This CDR3 has 17 amino acids. Trimming pared 1 base from V and 2 bases from J, leaving 15 bases between. CDR1 SGHVS and CDR2 FNYEAQ come from the germline V gene. The CDR3 DNA sequence: TGTGCCAGCAGCTTAGGTTCCGGGGGCGCGGGCAATCAGCCCCAGCATTTT. Its protein is CASSLGSGGAGNQPQHF.

This chain connects TRBV6-1 to TRBJ1-1; no clear D gene. This CDR3 comprises 13 residues. With 4 bases removed from V and 4 bases from J, the gap between germline ends came to 10 bases. CDR1 is MNHNS and CDR2 is SASEGT in the germline V gene. The CDR3 reads CASSADRTTEAFF. The DNA for the CDR3 is TGTGCCAGCAGTGCTGACCGCACCACTGAAGCTTTCTTT.

The genes are TRBV19 and TRBJ2-1, with 8 bases lining up with TRBD1. Trimming removed 10 bases from V and 6 bases from J; junction bases left unmatched: 11. The CDR3 runs 14 residues. Germline V gives CDR1 LNHDA, CDR2 SQIVND (reference sequence). CDR3 loop: CATRRGQDINEQFF. CDR3 DNA: TGTGCCACCCGTAGGGGACAGGATATCAATGAGCAGTTCTTC.

The chain uses TRBV7-2 and TRBJ2-5, with 7 bases that match TRBD2. Germline CDR1 SGHTA, CDR2 FQGNSA. Germline trimming cut 5 bases from V and 4 bases from J; bases unmatched to any gene: 7. The CDR3 is 14 residues long. The CDR3 reads CASSRPRETETQYF. The CDR3 DNA sequence: TGTGCCAGCAGCCGCCCGCGGGAGACAGAGACCCAGTACTTC.

This clone has a handful of counts. The chain's CDR3 is CATSSGTSYGYTF. DNA for the CDR3: TGTGCCACCAGCAGCGGGACGTCCTATGGCTACACCTTC. The gene calls are TRBV15 and TRBJ1-2; maybe TRBD1 (5 bases). This CDR3 is built from 13 residues. Germline CDR1 reads LNHNV; CDR2 reads YYDKDF (reference sequence). The V and J ends lost 3 bases and 4 bases respectively, with 9 bases between them.

The genes are TRBV28 and TRBJ1-2, with a tentative D call TRBD1 (6 bases). Per germline, CDR1 MDHEN and CDR2 SYDVKM. The CDR3 contains 15 residues. V was shortened by 5 bases and J by 4 bases, with 17 bases between the two germline ends. This chain's CDR3 is CASSGTGRGAYGYTF. The CDR3 DNA sequence: TGTGCCAGCAGTGGCACAGGGAGAGGGGCCTATGGCTACACCTTC.

V usage is TRBV27 and J usage is TRBJ2-1, with D unclear. The CDR3 runs 13 residues. Trimming removed 5 bases from V and 6 bases from J, with 11 bases in between. The germline V gene has CDR1 MNHEY and CDR2 SMNVEV (reference sequence). DNA for the CDR3: TGTGCCAGCAGTGTAACGGTATTCAATGAGCAGTTCTTC. Residues: CASSVTVFNEQFF.

This clone turned up a few times. The chain carries TRBV4-2 and TRBJ2-1; 12 positions agree with TRBD2. This CDR3 is 16 amino acids long. In germline, CDR1 is LGHNA, CDR2 YNFKEQ. Germline trimming cut 0 bases from V and 8 bases from J; bases unmatched to any gene: 5. The CDR3 region is CASSQDETSGSHEQFF. CDR3 sequence (DNA): TGTGCCAGCAGCCAAGATGAGACTAGCGGGAGCCATGAGCAGTTCTTC.

The chain links TRBV28 to TRBJ2-1, with 8 bases fitting TRBD2. J was trimmed by 3 bases and V by 5 bases; bases with no gene match: 9. Germline V CDR1 and CDR2: MDHEN, SYDVKM. There are 16 residues in the CDR3. The CDR3 here is CASSARGLESYNEQFF. CDR3 coding DNA: TGTGCCAGCAGTGCAAGGGGACTAGAAAGCTACAATGAGCAGTTCTTC.

The chain recombines TRBV5-4 with TRBJ2-3; 8 nucleotides line up with TRBD2. V was pared by 0 bases and J by 2 bases, with 5 bases of the junction left unmatched. CDR1 is SGHNT and CDR2 is YYREEE in the germline V gene (reference sequence). The CDR3 has 16 residues. Here the CDR3 DNA reads TGTGCCAGCAGCTTGGGGGGTAGCGGGGCCACAGATACGCAGTATTTT. Translated: CASSLGGSGATDTQYF.

The rearrangement joins TRBV29-1 to TRBJ2-5; a weak D match, TRBD2 (7 bases). Germline CDR1 is SQVTM and CDR2 is ANQGSEA. The V and J ends lost 4 bases and 1 base respectively, with 13 bases between them. This CDR3 spans 14 amino acids. CDR3 sequence: CSVGGGTLQETQYF. The DNA for the CDR3 is TGCAGCGTTGGGGGGGGCACCCTCCAAGAGACCCAGTACTTC.

This clone was recorded once. V and J are TRBV11-3 and TRBJ1-2; tentative D call: TRBD1 (5 bases). Germline V gene sequence: CDR1 SGHNT, CDR2 YENEEA. The CDR3 consists of 17 residues. Trimming stripped 5 bases from V and 4 bases from J, with 23 bases between. The CDR3 coding sequence is TGTGCCAGCAGCCGAACCAACTCCCCGGGACGGGTCTATGGCTACACCTTC. Protein product: CASSRTNSPGRVYGYTF.

The chain uses TRBV6-5 and TRBJ1-3; D is perhaps TRBD1 (5 bases). The CDR3 totals 15 residues. V was pared by 1 base and J by 0 bases, with 7 bases between. Germline-derived CDR1 and CDR2 are MNHEY and SVGAGI. CDR3 loop: CASSYLGASGNTIYF. For the CDR3, the DNA is TGTGCCAGCAGTTACTTAGGGGCCTCTGGAAACACCATATATTTT.

The chain couples TRBV6-1 to TRBJ2-1, with 11 bases lining up with TRBD2. This CDR3 contains 15 residues. Germline CDR1 reads MNHNS; CDR2 reads SASEGT. V gave up 4 bases and J gave up 4 bases; unmatched junction bases: 3. The CDR3 bases are TGTGCCAGCAGTGGGCGGACTAGCGGGTACAATGAGCAGTTCTTC. Translation gives CASSGRTSGYNEQFF.

The gene calls are TRBV21-1 and TRBJ2-3; TRBD2, the D gene given by the table, was not confirmed from the DNA. TRBV21-1 is labeled a pseudogene. The CDR3 covers 16 residues. The CDR3 region has the DNA TGTGCCAGCAGCAAACGGACTAGCGGAAGCACAGATACGCAGTATTTT. It encodes CASSKRTSGSTDTQYF.

This chain joins TRBV5-1 and TRBJ2-1; weak D call: TRBD1 (5 bases). There are 14 residues in the CDR3. Deletions cut 0 bases from V and 2 bases from J, with 6 bases between. Germline V lookup: CDR1 SGHRS, CDR2 YFSETQ. The CDR3 DNA sequence: TGCGCCAGCAGCTTGGAACAGGCCTACAATGAGCAGTTCTTC. It encodes CASSLEQAYNEQFF.

This clone was seen a single time. This chain joins TRBV7-9 and TRBJ1-3, with TRBD1 matching over 7 bases. The CDR3 runs 18 residues. Trimming removed 1 base from V and 4 bases from J; junction bases left unmatched: 13. Germline CDR1 SEHNR, CDR2 FQNEAQ (reference sequence). This CDR3 is CASSLGGARGASGNTIYF. CDR3 coding DNA: TGTGCCAGCAGCTTAGGAGGGGCCAGGGGGGCGTCCGGAAACACCATATATTTT. The complete variable domain, with remaining parts taken from reference TRBV7-9 and TRBJ1-3, reads DTGVSQNPRHKITKRGQNVTFRCDPISEHNRLYWYRQTLGQGPEFLTYFQNEAQLEKSRLLSDRFSAERPKGSFSTLEIQRTEQGDSAMYLCASSLGGARGASGNTIYFGEGSWLTVV.

V usage is TRBV5-6 and J usage is TRBJ2-2; TRBD1 might be the D (6 bases). The CDR3 runs to 17 residues. Germline V CDR1 and CDR2: SGHDT, YYEEEE. Trimming pared 5 bases from V and 2 bases from J, leaving 19 bases between. The CDR3 bases are TGTGCCAGCAGTCAGAAGCGCAGGGGAAGAAACACCGGGGAGCTGTTTTTT. This codes for CASSQKRRGRNTGELFF.

The chain combines TRBV5-1 with TRBJ2-1; D gene uncertain. From germline, CDR1 is SGHRS and CDR2 YFSETQ. CDR3 size: 14 residues. The ends were cut back, 0 bases at V and 3 bases at J, with 7 bases in the middle. CDR3 nucleotide sequence: TGCGCCAGCAGCTTGGCGGGCAGCTACAATGAGCAGTTCTTC. It translates to CASSLAGSYNEQFF. The full variable domain, with the rest looked up from reference TRBV5-1 and TRBJ2-1, is KAGVTQTPRYLIKTRGQQVTLSCSPISGHRSVSWYQQTPGQGLQFLFEYFSETQRNKGNFPGRFSGRQFSNSRSEMNVSTLELGDSALYLCASSLAGSYNEQFFGPGTRLTVL.

This clone was detected a few times. V gene TRBV6-5 combines with J gene TRBJ2-3; 8 nucleotides line up with TRBD1. This CDR3 contains 14 residues. CDR1 and CDR2 from the germline V gene are MNHEY and SVGAGI. Unmatched junction bases numbered 9, after V lost 6 bases and J lost 7 bases. This CDR3 reads CASSLDRVKNTQYF. CDR3 DNA sequence: TGTGCCAGCAGCCTGGACAGGGTTAAGAATACGCAGTATTTT.

The chain couples TRBV7-9 to TRBJ2-2; no clear D gene. The CDR3 is 12 amino acids. V lost 4 bases, J lost 9 bases, and 9 bases lay in between. Germline values: CDR1 SEHNR, CDR2 FQNEAQ (reference sequence). The CDR3 protein is CASSWIERELFF. In nucleotides, the CDR3 is TGTGCCAGCAGCTGGATCGAGAGGGAGCTGTTTTTT.

V and J are TRBV25-1 and TRBJ2-7, with D possibly TRBD2 on 6 matching bases. The CDR3 runs 15 residues. From germline, CDR1 is MGHDK and CDR2 SYGVNS. Trimming cost V 4 bases and J 6 bases, with 19 bases left between them. The CDR3 loop reads CASSAKQVGRSEQYF. In nucleotides, the CDR3 is TGTGCCAGCAGTGCTAAACAGGTCGGGAGAAGCGAGCAGTACTTC.

V gene TRBV25-1 combines with J gene TRBJ2-1; tentative D call: TRBD2 (5 bases). V was cut by 3 bases and J by 8 bases, with 17 bases left in between. The CDR3 length is 15 residues. Per germline, CDR1 MGHDK and CDR2 SYGVNS. The CDR3 protein is CASSERARPKDEQFF. The CDR3 bases are TGTGCCAGCAGTGAGAGGGCAAGGCCTAAGGATGAGCAGTTCTTC.

The rearrangement links TRBV9 to TRBJ1-2; D unclear. Per germline, CDR1 SGDLS and CDR2 YYNGEE. The V end lost 0 bases, the J end lost 6 bases, and 12 bases lay between the germline ends. CDR3 length: 14 residues. The CDR3 reads CASSVGRTLHGYTF. CDR3 in DNA: TGTGCCAGCAGCGTAGGGAGGACCCTCCATGGCTACACCTTC.

The rearrangement links TRBV7-9 to TRBJ1-2, with unresolved D. Trimming shortened V by 3 bases and J by 0 bases, and 14 bases separated the two germline ends. The V gene's germline CDR1 is SEHNR and CDR2 FQNEAQ (reference sequence). The CDR3 sequence is 16 residues long. CDR3 sequence reads: CASSFSAGRANYGYTF. Here the CDR3 DNA reads TGTGCCAGCAGCTTCTCCGCTGGACGGGCTAACTATGGCTACACCTTC.

This clone has just one count. The chain links TRBV29-1 to TRBJ2-3, with 7 nucleotides matching TRBD2. The V segment lost 5 bases and the J segment 2 bases; nucleotides outside the gene matches: 4. This CDR3 region has 13 residues. Germline CDR1 SQVTM, CDR2 ANQGSEA. The CDR3 DNA sequence: TGCAGCGTTCTGCGGGGGACCACAGATACGCAGTATTTT. Translated: CSVLRGTTDTQYF.

This clone appeared a few times. This chain uses TRBV5-1 with TRBJ2-3; 8 bases map to TRBD1. Per germline, CDR1 SGHRS and CDR2 YFSETQ. The CDR3 spans 14 residues. J was trimmed by 3 bases and V by 4 bases; bases with no gene match: 4. The CDR3 spells CASSLRTGTDTQYF. DNA of the CDR3: TGCGCCAGCAGCCTGCGGACAGGGACAGATACGCAGTATTTT. Looking up the rest from reference TRBV5-1 and TRBJ2-3 gives the full variable domain: KAGVTQTPRYLIKTRGQQVTLSCSPISGHRSVSWYQQTPGQGLQFLFEYFSETQRNKGNFPGRFSGRQFSNSRSEMNVSTLELGDSALYLCASSLRTGTDTQYFGPGTRLTVL.

The chain joins TRBV7-2 to TRBJ2-7; maybe TRBD2 (5 bases). The CDR3 spans 15 residues. The ends were cut back, 5 bases at V and 4 bases at J, with 18 bases in the middle. CDR1 and CDR2 (germline): SGHTA, FQGNSA. The CDR3 DNA reads as TGTGCCAGCAGCCCCGTTGAGGGATTTGAGTACGAGCAGTACTTC. This translates into CASSPVEGFEYEQYF.

The rearrangement uses TRBV19 and TRBJ1-2; perhaps TRBD1 as D (6 bases). This CDR3 is 13 amino acids long. Germline CDR1 and CDR2: LNHDA and SQIVND (reference sequence). The germline V and J ends were trimmed by 11 bases and 8 bases, with 21 bases remaining between them. DNA for the CDR3: TGTGCCTGTCGGACAGCCTGGGATATGGGCTACACCTTC. As protein: CACRTAWDMGYTF.

This chain joins TRBV5-1 and TRBJ1-6, with TRBD1 matching over 7 bases. V was clipped by 4 bases and J by 8 bases; unmatched bases: 9. Per the germline V gene, CDR1 is SGHRS and CDR2 is YFSETQ. This CDR3 comprises 15 residues. The CDR3 loop reads CASSARQGNDSPLHF. DNA for the CDR3: TGCGCCAGCAGCGCCCGACAGGGCAACGATTCACCCCTCCACTTT.